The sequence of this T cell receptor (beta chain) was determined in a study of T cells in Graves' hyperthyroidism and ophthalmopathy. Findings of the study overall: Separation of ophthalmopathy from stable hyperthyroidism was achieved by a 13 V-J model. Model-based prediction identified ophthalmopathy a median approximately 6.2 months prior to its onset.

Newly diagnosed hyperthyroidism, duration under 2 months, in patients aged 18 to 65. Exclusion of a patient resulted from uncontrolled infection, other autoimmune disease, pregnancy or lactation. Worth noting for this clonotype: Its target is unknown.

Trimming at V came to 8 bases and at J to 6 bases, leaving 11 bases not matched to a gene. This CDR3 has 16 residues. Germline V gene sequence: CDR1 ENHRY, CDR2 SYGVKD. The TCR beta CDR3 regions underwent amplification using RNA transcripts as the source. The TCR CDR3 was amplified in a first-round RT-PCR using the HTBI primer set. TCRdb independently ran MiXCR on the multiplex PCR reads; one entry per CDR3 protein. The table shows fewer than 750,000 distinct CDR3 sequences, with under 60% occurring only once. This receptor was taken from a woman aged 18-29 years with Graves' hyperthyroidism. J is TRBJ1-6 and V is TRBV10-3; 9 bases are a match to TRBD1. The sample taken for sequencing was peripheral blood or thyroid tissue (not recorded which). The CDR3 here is CAIGRDGTGLNSPLHF. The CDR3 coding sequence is TGTGCCATCGGGAGGGACGGGACAGGGCTTAATTCACCCCTCCACTTT.